This T cell receptor (beta chain) was found in a study of regulatory T cells in long-lasting Graves disease. Turning to the study itself: Patients met the persistent Graves' disease definition after over 5 years of antithyroid drugs with positive TSH receptor antibodies.

Assembly of TCR beta libraries relied on iRepertoire HTBI primers together with Arm-PCR of CDR3 regions. TCRdb recomputed calls from the multiplex PCR reads with MiXCR, one row per CDR3 protein. The sample has 300,000 to 500,000 distinct CDR3 sequences, around 21% seen once. Comment on this clonotype: Its antigen is unknown.

Time point given: persistent/refractory GD, antithyroid drugs over 5 years with positive TRAb. The authors made the TCR library using RNA they extracted from PBMCs. Study outcomes and limitations: Segments TRBV28, TRBJ1-2 and TRBJ2-5 showed preferential usage in persistent disease.

The V end was cut by 0 bases, the J end by 3 bases, with 14 bases between. CDR3 length: 16 residues. CDR1 is LGHNA and CDR2 is YSLEER in the germline V gene. This sequence originates from a female donor with Graves disease. The chain carries TRBV4-3 and TRBJ2-5; weak D call: TRBD1 (5 bases). The material was peripheral blood mononuclear cells (PBMCs), obtained when the disease was refractory, from a patient treated with antithyroid drugs. The CDR3 DNA reads as TGCGCCAGCAGCCAAGATCCGCCAGGGAAGGAAGAGACCCAGTACTTC. Translated: CASSQDPPGKEETQYF.